The TCR beta chain described here comes from a study of OX40 agonist ivuxolimab in advanced cancers. Profiling relied on immunoSEQ multiplex PCR, and the TCRdb table lists in-frame clones only, not all of them. The table records more than 35,000 clones, approximately 86% of them present only once. Trimming removed 3 bases from V and 8 bases from J; junction bases left unmatched: 6. CDR1 is LNHNV and CDR2 is YYDKDF in the germline V gene (reference sequence). There are 14 residues in the CDR3. The rearrangement joins TRBV15 to TRBJ2-1, with TRBD1 matching over 8 bases. The clonotype originates from an adult with an advanced solid tumor such as melanoma, head and neck, liver or kidney cancer. The sample in question was CD4+ or CD8+ T cells sorted from blood, obtained in a trial of the OX40 agonist ivuxolimab. The CDR3 is CATSRPDRGDEQFF. The CDR3, as DNA: TGTGCCACCAGCAGGCCCGACAGGGGTGATGAGCAGTTCTTC. Using reference TRBV15 and TRBJ2-1 for the parts outside the CDR3, the full variable domain is DAMVIQNPRYQVTQFGKPVTLSCSQTLNHNVMYWYQQKSSQAPKLLFHYYDKDFNNEADTPDNFQSRRPNTSFCFLDIRSPGLGDTAMYLCATSRPDRGDEQFFGPGTRLTVL.